The T cell receptor beta chain under discussion was sequenced for a study of cytotoxic CD8 clonotypes in ibrutinib-treated CLL. For the study at large: Enrolment comprised 10 to 11 relapsed/refractory and over 14 treatment-naive patients; about 17 were IGHV unmutated.

To note about this clone: No antigen is known for it.

Some clones are missing from TCRdb's copy, which holds only in-frame ones; the method was immunoSEQ multiplex PCR. Found here are hundreds of thousands of clones, about 80% of them singletons; the top ten hold approximately 7%. General study results and limits: Public clonotypes (which were uncommon) either contracted or remained stable on treatment.

After removal of 4 bases from V and 2 bases from J, the junction contained 7 bases not matched to a gene. This CDR3 contains 16 residues. Germline V CDR1 and CDR2: KGHSH, LQKENI. The sequencing used PBMCs, collected before ibrutinib treatment. The TCR originated in a human donor with chronic lymphocytic leukemia. The chain is built from TRBV18 and TRBJ2-1; the match to TRBD2 covers 8 bases. This chain's CDR3 is CASSRIGREAYNEQFF. The DNA of the CDR3 is TGTGCCAGCTCACGTATCGGGAGGGAGGCCTACAATGAGCAGTTCTTC.